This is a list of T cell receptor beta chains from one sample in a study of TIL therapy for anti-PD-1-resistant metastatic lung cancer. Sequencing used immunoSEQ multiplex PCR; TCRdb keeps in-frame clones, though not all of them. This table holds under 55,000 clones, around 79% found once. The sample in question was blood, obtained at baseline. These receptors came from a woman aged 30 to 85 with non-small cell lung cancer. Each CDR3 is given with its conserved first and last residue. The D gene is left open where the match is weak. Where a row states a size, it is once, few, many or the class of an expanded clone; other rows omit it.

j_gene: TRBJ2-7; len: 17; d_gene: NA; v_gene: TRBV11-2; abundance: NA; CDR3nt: TGTGCCAGCAGACCGATGGGGGCGGGCCGACTTACCTACGAGCAGTACTTC; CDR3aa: CASRPMGAGRLTYEQYF
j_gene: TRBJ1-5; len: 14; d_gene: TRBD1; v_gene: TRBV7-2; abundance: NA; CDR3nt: TGTGCCAGCAGCTTAAGACAGGGCGGACAGCCCCAGCATTTT; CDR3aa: CASSLRQGGQPQHF
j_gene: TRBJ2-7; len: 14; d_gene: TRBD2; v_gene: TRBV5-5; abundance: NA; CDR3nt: TGTGCCAGCATGATACTAGCGGGGGCATACGAGCAGTACTTC; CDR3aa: CASMILAGAYEQYF
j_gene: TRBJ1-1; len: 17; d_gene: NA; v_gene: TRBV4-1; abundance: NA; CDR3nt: TGCGCCAGCAGCCAAGGGGTGAGCCGGAGGGTGAACACTGAAGCTTTCTTT; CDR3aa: CASSQGVSRRVNTEAFF
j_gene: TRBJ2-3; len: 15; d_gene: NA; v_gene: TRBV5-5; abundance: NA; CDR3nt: TGTGCCAGCAACTTTGAGAGGGGGGTCGCAGATACGCAGTATTTT; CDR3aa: CASNFERGVADTQYF
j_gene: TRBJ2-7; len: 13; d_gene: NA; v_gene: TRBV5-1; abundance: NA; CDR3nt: TGCGCCAGCAGCGGGGTGGAGACCCACGAGCAGTACTTC; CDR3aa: CASSGVETHEQYF
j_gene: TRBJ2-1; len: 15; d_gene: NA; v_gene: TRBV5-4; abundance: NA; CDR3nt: TGTGCCAGCAGCCCCCCGGGGGCCATGGACAATGAGCAGTTCTTC; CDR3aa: CASSPPGAMDNEQFF
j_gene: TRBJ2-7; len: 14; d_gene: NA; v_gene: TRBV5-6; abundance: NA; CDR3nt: TGTGCCAGCAGCCGGGATGCAGGGTCCTACGAGCAGTACTTC; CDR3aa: CASSRDAGSYEQYF
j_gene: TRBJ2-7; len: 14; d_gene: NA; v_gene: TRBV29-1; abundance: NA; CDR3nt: TGCAGCGCCGGACCCGGGACGGCGATCTACGAGCAGTACTTC; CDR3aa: CSAGPGTAIYEQYF
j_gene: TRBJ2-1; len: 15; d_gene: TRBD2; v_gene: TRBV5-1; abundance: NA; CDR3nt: TGCGCCAGCAGCTCGACTAGCGGGAGTGATAATGAGCAGTTCTTC; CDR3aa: CASSSTSGSDNEQFF
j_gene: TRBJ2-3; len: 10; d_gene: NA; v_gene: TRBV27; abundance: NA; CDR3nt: TGTGCCGCTGGAGCAGATACGCAGTATTTT; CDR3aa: CAAGADTQYF
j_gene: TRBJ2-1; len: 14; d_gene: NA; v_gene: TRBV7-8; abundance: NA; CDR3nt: TGTGCCAGCAGCCGGGGAGTGTACTACAATGAGCAGTTCTTC; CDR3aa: CASSRGVYYNEQFF
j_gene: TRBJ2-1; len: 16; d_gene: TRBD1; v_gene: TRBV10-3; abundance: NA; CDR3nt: TGTGCCATCAGTGAGAAAAGGGACAGTTCCTACAATGAGCAGTTCTTC; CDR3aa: CAISEKRDSSYNEQFF
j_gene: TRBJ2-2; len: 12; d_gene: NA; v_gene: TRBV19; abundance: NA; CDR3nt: TGTGCCAGTAGTACCGTTTTCGGGGAGCTGTTTTTT; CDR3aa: CASSTVFGELFF
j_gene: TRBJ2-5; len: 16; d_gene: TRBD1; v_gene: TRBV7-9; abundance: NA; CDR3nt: TGTGCCAGCAGCTTAGCGGTACAGGGGGTATGGGAGACCCAGTACTTC; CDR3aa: CASSLAVQGVWETQYF
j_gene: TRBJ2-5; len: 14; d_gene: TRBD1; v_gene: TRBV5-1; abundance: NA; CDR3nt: TGCGCCAGCAGCCTGACAGGGTTGGAAGAGACCCAGTACTTC; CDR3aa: CASSLTGLEETQYF
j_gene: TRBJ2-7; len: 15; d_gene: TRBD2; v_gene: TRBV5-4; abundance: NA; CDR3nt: TGTGCCAGCAGCTTGGGGGGTAGCGGGAAGTACGAGCAGTACTTC; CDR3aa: CASSLGGSGKYEQYF
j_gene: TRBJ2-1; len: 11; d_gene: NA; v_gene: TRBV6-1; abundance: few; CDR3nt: TGTGCCAGCAGCGACATTCATGAGCAGTTCTTC; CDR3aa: CASSDIHEQFF
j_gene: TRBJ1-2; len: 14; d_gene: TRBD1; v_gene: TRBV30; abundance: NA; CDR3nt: TGTGCCTGGAGTAGGGACAGGAGTAACTATGGCTACACCTTC; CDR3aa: CAWSRDRSNYGYTF
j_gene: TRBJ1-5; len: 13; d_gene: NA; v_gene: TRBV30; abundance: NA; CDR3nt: TGTGCCTTCCAAGGGGATAGCAATCAGCCCCAGCATTTT; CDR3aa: CAFQGDSNQPQHF
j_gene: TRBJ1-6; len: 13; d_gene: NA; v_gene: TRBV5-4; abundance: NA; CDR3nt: TGTGCCAGCAGCTCTCTCTCAAATTCACCCCTCCACTTT; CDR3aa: CASSSLSNSPLHF
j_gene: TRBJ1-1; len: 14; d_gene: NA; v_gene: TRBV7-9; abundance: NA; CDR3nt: TGTGCCAGCAGCCGCATGAAGGTGGTCGATGAAGCTTTCTTT; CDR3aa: CASSRMKVVDEAFF
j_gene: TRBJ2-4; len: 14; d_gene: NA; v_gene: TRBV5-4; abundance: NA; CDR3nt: TGTGCCAGCAGCTTACGGGTGGGGGAAAACATTCAGTACTTC; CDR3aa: CASSLRVGENIQYF
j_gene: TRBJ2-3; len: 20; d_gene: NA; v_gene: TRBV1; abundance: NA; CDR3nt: TGCACCAGCAGCCAAGCACTCAGCGGGGGGAACCTTCCCCCCCCAGATACGCAGTATTTT; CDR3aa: CTSSQALSGGNLPPPDTQYF
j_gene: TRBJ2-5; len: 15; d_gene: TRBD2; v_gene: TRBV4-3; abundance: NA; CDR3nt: TGCGCCAGCAGTCTGACTAGCACGTACCAAGAGACCCAGTACTTC; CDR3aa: CASSLTSTYQETQYF
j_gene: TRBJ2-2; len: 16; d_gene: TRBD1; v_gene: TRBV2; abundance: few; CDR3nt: TGTGCCAGCAGAGAAAGGACAGGGGGCGGGACCGGGGAGCTGTTTTTT; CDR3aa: CASRERTGGGTGELFF
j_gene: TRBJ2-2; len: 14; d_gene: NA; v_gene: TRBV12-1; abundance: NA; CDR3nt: TGTGCCAGCAGCTTTTCCAGATACACCGGGGAGCTGTTTTTT; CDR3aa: CASSFSRYTGELFF
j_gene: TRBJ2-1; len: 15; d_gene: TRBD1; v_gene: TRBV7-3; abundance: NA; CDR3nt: TGTGCCAGCAGCGGGGACAGAGGCCCCTACAATGAGCAGTTCTTC; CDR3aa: CASSGDRGPYNEQFF
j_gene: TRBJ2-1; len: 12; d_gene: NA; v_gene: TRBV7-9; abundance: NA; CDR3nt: TGTGCCAGCAGCTTATCGGGCAGTGAGCAGTTCTTC; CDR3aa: CASSLSGSEQFF
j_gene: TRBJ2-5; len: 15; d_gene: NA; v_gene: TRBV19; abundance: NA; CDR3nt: TGTGCCAGTAGTATAGGTGGAGGGTTGCGGGAGACCCAGTACTTC; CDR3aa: CASSIGGGLRETQYF
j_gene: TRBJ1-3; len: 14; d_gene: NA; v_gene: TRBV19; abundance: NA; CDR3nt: TGTGCCAGTAGCGTGGGGCTCTCTGGAAACACCATATATTTT; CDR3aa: CASSVGLSGNTIYF
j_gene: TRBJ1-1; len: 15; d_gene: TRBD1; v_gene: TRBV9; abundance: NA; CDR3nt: TGTGCCAGCAGCGCCCGACAGGGCTTGAACACTGAAGCTTTCTTT; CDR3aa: CASSARQGLNTEAFF
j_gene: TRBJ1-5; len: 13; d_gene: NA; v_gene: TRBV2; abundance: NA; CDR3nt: TGTGCCAGCAATAGGGACAGCAATCAGCCCCAGCATTTT; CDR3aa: CASNRDSNQPQHF
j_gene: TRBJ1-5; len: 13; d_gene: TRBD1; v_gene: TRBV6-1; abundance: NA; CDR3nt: TGTGCCAGCAGTGGTGACAGGGATCAGCCCCAGCATTTT; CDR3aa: CASSGDRDQPQHF
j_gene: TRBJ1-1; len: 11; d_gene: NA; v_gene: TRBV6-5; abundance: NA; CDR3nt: TGTGCCAGCACCGGGTACACTGAAGCTTTCTTT; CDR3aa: CASTGYTEAFF
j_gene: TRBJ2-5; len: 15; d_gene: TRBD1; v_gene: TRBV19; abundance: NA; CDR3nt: TGTGCCAGTAGTGATGACAGGGGAACGGGGAAGACCCAGTACTTC; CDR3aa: CASSDDRGTGKTQYF
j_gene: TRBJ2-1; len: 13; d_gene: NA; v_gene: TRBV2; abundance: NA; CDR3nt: TGTGCCAGCAGTGAAGCGCATCGGGATGAGCAGTTCTTC; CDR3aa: CASSEAHRDEQFF
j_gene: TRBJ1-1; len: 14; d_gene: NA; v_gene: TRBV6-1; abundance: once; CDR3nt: TGTGCCAGCAGTGGTAAGCAGGTGGGCACTGAAGCTTTCTTT; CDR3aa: CASSGKQVGTEAFF
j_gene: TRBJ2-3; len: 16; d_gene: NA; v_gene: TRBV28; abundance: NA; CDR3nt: TGTGCCAGCAGTTTAAGGGGGGGGGACCACACAGATACGCAGTATTTT; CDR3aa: CASSLRGGDHTDTQYF
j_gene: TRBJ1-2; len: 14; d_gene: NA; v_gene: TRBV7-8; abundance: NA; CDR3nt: TGTGCCAGCAGCTTAGACCCAGAAGAGTCTGGCTACACCTTC; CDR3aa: CASSLDPEESGYTF
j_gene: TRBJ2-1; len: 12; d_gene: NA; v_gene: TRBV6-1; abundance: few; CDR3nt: TGTGCCAGCAGTGAAAGTCTGCATGAGCAGTTCTTC; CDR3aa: CASSESLHEQFF
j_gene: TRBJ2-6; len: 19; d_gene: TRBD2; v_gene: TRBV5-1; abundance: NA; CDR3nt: TGCGCCAGCAGCCCGCGGGGACTAGCGGGGTTCACTGGGGCCAACGTCCTGACTTTC; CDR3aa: CASSPRGLAGFTGANVLTF
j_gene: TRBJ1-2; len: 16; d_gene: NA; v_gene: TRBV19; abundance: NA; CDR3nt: TGTGCCAGTAGTGTCCCAGAAGGACAGCAAAACTATGGCTACACCTTC; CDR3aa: CASSVPEGQQNYGYTF
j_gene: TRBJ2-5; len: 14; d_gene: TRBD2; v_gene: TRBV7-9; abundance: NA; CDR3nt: TGTGCCAGCAGCTCTCGTGAACCCGCGGGGGAGCAGTACTTC; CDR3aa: CASSSREPAGEQYF
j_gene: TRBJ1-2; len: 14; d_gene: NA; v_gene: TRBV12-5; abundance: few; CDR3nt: TGTGCTAGTGGTGCCGGAGACAGGCGGATGGGCTACACCTTC; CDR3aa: CASGAGDRRMGYTF
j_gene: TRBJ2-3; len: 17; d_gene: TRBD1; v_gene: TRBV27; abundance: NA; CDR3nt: TGTGCCAGCAGTTTAACTCCAGGGGGCAATTGGGCAGATACGCAGTATTTT; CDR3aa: CASSLTPGGNWADTQYF
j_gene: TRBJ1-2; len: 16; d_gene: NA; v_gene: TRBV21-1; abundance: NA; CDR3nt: TGTGCCAGCAACTATTCTTTTGGGACCCTACCGGACGGCTACACCTTC; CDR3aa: CASNYSFGTLPDGYTF
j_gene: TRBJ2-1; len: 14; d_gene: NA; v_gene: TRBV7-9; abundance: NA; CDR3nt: TGTGCCAGCAGCTTAGGGTCAGGAAACAATGAGCAGTTCTTC; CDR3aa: CASSLGSGNNEQFF
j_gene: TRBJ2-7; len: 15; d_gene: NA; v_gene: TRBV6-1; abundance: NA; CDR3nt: TGTGCCAGCAGTGAAATGATGGAGGTTGAGTACGAGCAGTACTTC; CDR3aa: CASSEMMEVEYEQYF
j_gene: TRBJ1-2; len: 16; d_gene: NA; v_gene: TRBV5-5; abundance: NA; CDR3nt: TGTGCCAGCAGCTTGAGGGGAGACAGGACGAACTATGGCTACACCTTC; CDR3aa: CASSLRGDRTNYGYTF
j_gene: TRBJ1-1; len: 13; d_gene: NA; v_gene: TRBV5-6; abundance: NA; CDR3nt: TGTGCCAGCAGCTTCGGCAGGACCACTGAAGCTTTCTTT; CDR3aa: CASSFGRTTEAFF
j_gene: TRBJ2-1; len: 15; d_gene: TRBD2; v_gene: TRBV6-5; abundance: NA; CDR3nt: TGTGCCAGCAACAAGCGGGGGGGCCGTGGGAATGAGCAGTTCTTC; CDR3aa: CASNKRGGRGNEQFF
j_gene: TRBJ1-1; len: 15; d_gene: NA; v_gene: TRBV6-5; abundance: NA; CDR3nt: TGTGCCAGCAGTTACTCGGCGGGGCTGGGCACTGAAGCTTTCTTT; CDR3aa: CASSYSAGLGTEAFF
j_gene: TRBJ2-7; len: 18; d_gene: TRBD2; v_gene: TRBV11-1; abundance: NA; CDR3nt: TGTGCCAGCAGCTTCCCTAGCGGGAGTAACGTATTTGGGGACGAGCAGTACTTC; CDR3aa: CASSFPSGSNVFGDEQYF